This T cell receptor (beta chain) came from a study of blood T cell repertoires in COVID-19. Study context: Whether acute or convalescent, the COVID-19 samples came from the United States, Italy and Spain.

As processed by the authors: From reference gene primer amplification, estimates of nucleated cell counts were derived. Profiling relied on immunoSEQ multiplex PCR, and the TCRdb table lists in-frame clones only, not all of them. The V and J calls and clone size come from that table; D and trimming were worked out from the DNA. The sample consists of 150,000 to 200,000 clones, under 85% of them appearing once. This CDR3 has 16 amino acids. Germline CDR1 and CDR2: SGHTA and FQGNSA. V lost 1 base to trimming and J lost 0 bases, with 12 bases between them. The J gene is TRBJ1-1, the V gene TRBV7-2, with a tentative D call TRBD1 (5 bases). The sequence was collected from a woman older than 75 with acute or convalescent COVID-19. The sequenced material came from peripheral blood. The CDR3 loop reads CASSLVGGLMNTEAFF. CDR3 sequence (DNA): TGTGCCAGCAGCTTAGTGGGGGGACTGATGAACACTGAAGCTTTCTTT.